A selection of T cell receptor beta chains follows, all from one sample in a study of blood T cell repertoires in COVID-19. Profiled with immunoSEQ multiplex PCR; TCRdb holds only in-frame clones, not every one. The table lists about 38,000 clones, roughly 87% of them singletons. What was sequenced was peripheral blood. These receptors were collected from a human donor in a cohort sampled during active COVID-19. Each CDR3 is given with its conserved first and last residue. D genes are given only for firm matches. Not every row has a clone size; where given, it reads once, few, many or a size class.

j_gene	abundance	d_gene	len	v_gene	CDR3aa	CDR3nt
TRBJ1-4	.	.	14	TRBV28	CASRIAGSYEKLFF	TGTGCCAGCCGTATCGCAGGGTCTTATGAAAAACTGTTTTTT
TRBJ2-2	.	TRBD1	15	TRBV28	CASRTGSGNTGELFF	TGTGCCAGCAGGACAGGGAGTGGGAACACCGGGGAGCTGTTTTTT
TRBJ1-2	.	TRBD1	14	TRBV18	CASSPGTANYGYTF	TGTGCCAGCTCACCCGGGACAGCTAACTATGGCTACACCTTC
TRBJ2-1	.	TRBD2	15	TRBV5-1	CASSLDLAGYNEQFF	TGCGCCAGCAGCTTAGACCTAGCGGGATACAATGAGCAGTTCTTC
TRBJ1-3	.	.	16	TRBV7-8	CASSLYGESSGNTIYF	TGTGCCAGCAGCCTATATGGTGAGAGCTCTGGAAACACCATATATTTT
TRBJ1-1	.	.	11	TRBV19	CATRGVTEAFF	TGTGCCACCAGGGGAGTCACTGAAGCTTTCTTT
TRBJ1-4	.	.	15	TRBV19	CASRVSGDTNEKLFF	TGTGCCAGTAGAGTGTCCGGAGATACTAATGAAAAACTGTTTTTT
TRBJ2-3	few	TRBD2	15	TRBV11-2	CASSSRLALTDTQYF	TGTGCCAGCAGCTCCAGACTAGCGCTCACAGATACGCAGTATTTT
TRBJ2-1	.	TRBD2	16	TRBV28	CASSPGVAGGYNEQFF	TGTGCCAGCAGTCCCGGGGTAGCGGGAGGGTACAATGAGCAGTTCTTC
TRBJ1-4	.	.	17	TRBV28	CASSFRGGSATNEKLFF	TGTGCCAGCAGTTTTAGGGGAGGCTCTGCAACTAATGAAAAACTGTTTTTT
TRBJ2-3	.	.	14	TRBV4-3	CASSQTGAADTQYF	TGCGCCAGCAGCCAAACTGGGGCCGCAGATACGCAGTATTTT
TRBJ1-5	.	.	20	TRBV9	CASSPLSQDTAGKGNQPQHF	TGTGCCAGCAGCCCGCTAAGTCAGGACACGGCGGGAAAGGGCAATCAGCCCCAGCATTTT
TRBJ2-3	.	TRBD2	14	TRBV28	CASRTSGRVDTQYF	TGTGCCAGTAGAACTAGCGGTCGGGTGGATACGCAGTATTTT
TRBJ1-2	.	TRBD1	16	TRBV9	CASSEGRGQISYGYTF	TGTGCCAGCAGCGAGGGCAGGGGGCAGATTAGCTATGGCTACACCTTC
TRBJ2-2	.	TRBD2	18	TRBV7-6	CASSITRPGLGNTGELFF	TGTGCCAGCAGCATCACCCGCCCCGGACTAGGGAACACCGGGGAGCTGTTTTTT
TRBJ1-2	.	TRBD1	16	TRBV11-1	CASSKGLAGGLFGYTF	TGTGCCAGCAGCAAAGGATTGGCAGGGGGCTTGTTTGGCTACACCTTC
TRBJ2-6	.	.	14	TRBV2	CAGLKPSGANVLTF	TGTGCCGGTTTAAAGCCCTCTGGGGCCAACGTCCTGACTTTC
TRBJ1-1	.	TRBD1	16	TRBV5-4	CASSPEGARAQTGAFF	TGTGCCAGCAGCCCTGAGGGGGCCAGGGCTCAAACAGGAGCTTTCTTT
TRBJ2-5	.	TRBD2	14	TRBV11-3	CASSAGGTAEGQYF	TGTGCCAGCAGCGCGGGGGGGACGGCGGAGGGCCAGTACTTC
TRBJ2-7	.	.	18	TRBV27	CASSPRSAVGGVGNEQYF	TGTGCCAGCAGTCCCCGATCAGCCGTGGGGGGAGTTGGGAACGAGCAGTACTTC
TRBJ1-1	.	.	15	TRBV5-6	CASSYIQAPNTEAFF	TGTGCCAGCAGCTACATCCAGGCTCCTAACACTGAAGCTTTCTTT
TRBJ1-4	few	.	15	TRBV5-4	CASSLAAAANEKLFF	TGTGCCAGCAGCTTGGCCGCGGCAGCAAATGAAAAACTGTTTTTT
TRBJ2-1	.	TRBD2	18	TRBV11-2	CASSLGTSGRAMRDEQFF	TGTGCCAGCAGCTTAGGGACTAGCGGGAGGGCCATGAGGGATGAGCAGTTCTTC
TRBJ1-3	.	TRBD1	16	TRBV3-1/TRBV3-2	CASSQHRGRSGNTIYF	TGTGCCAGCAGCCAGCACAGGGGAAGGTCTGGAAACACCATATATTTT
TRBJ1-1	once	.	15	TRBV7-9	CASTKTGWENTEAFF	TGTGCCAGCACCAAGACAGGATGGGAGAACACTGAAGCTTTCTTT
TRBJ1-1	.	.	13	TRBV14	CASSLQENTEAFF	TGTGCCAGCAGCCTTCAGGAGAACACTGAAGCTTTCTTT
TRBJ1-4	.	TRBD1	16	TRBV16	CASSPTGTGPNEKLFF	TGTGCCAGCAGCCCGACCGGGACAGGACCTAATGAAAAACTGTTTTTT
TRBJ2-7	.	.	12	TRBV28	CASSRAMYEQYF	TGTGCCAGCAGTCGCGCGATGTACGAGCAGTACTTC
TRBJ2-7	.	TRBD2	17	TRBV7-2	CASSLAPSGGKTYEQYF	TGTGCCAGCAGCTTAGCGCCCAGCGGGGGGAAAACCTACGAGCAGTACTTC
TRBJ1-2	.	.	14	TRBV5-1	CASSQPPTGSGYTF	TGCGCCAGCAGCCAACCGCCGACAGGCTCTGGCTACACCTTC
TRBJ2-7	once	TRBD2	18	TRBV11-2	CASSLLFQAGGRSYEQYF	TGTGCCAGCAGCTTACTATTCCAAGCGGGGGGCCGCTCCTACGAGCAGTACTTC
TRBJ2-3	.	TRBD2	16	TRBV27	CASSPLAGTSTDTQYF	TGTGCCAGCAGTCCGTTAGCGGGAACTAGCACAGATACGCAGTATTTT
TRBJ1-1	.	.	15	TRBV7-9	CASSLVAGMNTEAFF	TGTGCCAGCAGCTTAGTCGCGGGAATGAACACTGAAGCTTTCTTT
TRBJ2-2	.	.	14	TRBV7-3	CASSFGTRPGELFF	TGTGCCAGCAGCTTTGGGACACGTCCCGGGGAGCTGTTTTTT
TRBJ1-4	.	.	15	TRBV11-2	CASSYRASTNEKLFF	TGTGCCAGCAGCTACAGGGCTTCAACTAATGAAAAACTGTTTTTT
TRBJ2-3	once	TRBD2	16	TRBV9	CASSPRLAGITDTQYF	TGTGCCAGCAGCCCGAGACTAGCGGGGATCACAGATACGCAGTATTTT
TRBJ2-2	.	TRBD1	15	TRBV12-5	CASGSQDRVDGELFF	TGTGCTAGTGGTTCCCAGGACAGGGTGGACGGGGAGCTGTTTTTT
TRBJ2-5	.	TRBD2	17	TRBV7-2	CASSLGLAGGPGETQYF	TGTGCCAGCAGCTTAGGCCTAGCGGGGGGGCCCGGAGAGACCCAGTACTTC
TRBJ1-6	.	TRBD1	15	TRBV5-1	CASSPRTGSNSPLHF	TGCGCCAGCAGCCCCCGGACAGGATCCAATTCACCCCTCCACTTT
TRBJ1-6	once	TRBD1	13	TRBV7-2	CASSSDRGSPLHF	TGTGCCAGCAGCTCCGACAGGGGTTCACCCCTCCACTTT
TRBJ2-6	few	.	16	TRBV5-4	CASSFSRSSGANVLTF	TGTGCCAGCAGCTTTTCCCGGTCCTCTGGGGCCAACGTCCTGACTTTC
TRBJ2-2	.	.	16	TRBV5-1	CASSLSGRMNTGELFF	TGCGCCAGCAGCTTGAGCGGACGGATGAACACCGGGGAGCTGTTTTTT
TRBJ1-5	.	.	12	TRBV2	CASDLGNQPQHF	TGTGCCAGCGACTTGGGCAATCAGCCCCAGCATTTT
TRBJ2-3	few	TRBD1	15	TRBV7-9	CASSEPGTVTDTQYF	TGTGCCAGCAGCGAACCCGGGACAGTCACAGATACGCAGTATTTT
TRBJ1-4	few	.	17	TRBV4-1	CASSQDPGGGSNEKLFF	TGCGCCAGCAGCCAAGATCCGGGAGGGGGTTCTAATGAAAAACTGTTTTTT
TRBJ1-2	once	TRBD1	15	TRBV4-1	CASSVGQGASYGYTF	TGCGCCAGCAGCGTAGGACAGGGGGCCAGCTATGGCTACACCTTC
TRBJ1-5	.	.	12	TRBV28	CASRSGNQPQHF	TGTGCCAGCAGGAGTGGCAATCAGCCCCAGCATTTT
TRBJ1-5	.	TRBD1	18	TRBV15	CATSRDYPDRGKSQPQHF	TGTGCCACCAGCAGAGATTATCCGGACAGGGGGAAAAGTCAGCCCCAGCATTTT
TRBJ1-3	.	.	17	TRBV11-2	CASSLVTGGLSGNTIYF	TGTGCCAGCAGCTTAGTGACAGGCGGCCTTTCTGGAAACACCATATATTTT
TRBJ2-3	few	TRBD2	15	TRBV5-4	CASSSGGGITDTQYF	TGTGCCAGCAGCTCGGGGGGAGGGATCACAGATACGCAGTATTTT
TRBJ1-4	.	.	15	TRBV18	CASSPPGATNEKLFF	TGTGCCAGCTCACCACCCGGTGCAACTAATGAAAAACTGTTTTTT
TRBJ1-2	once	.	15	TRBV11-2	CASSLAGVANYGYTF	TGTGCCAGCAGCTTGGCAGGTGTCGCTAACTATGGCTACACCTTC
TRBJ1-1	.	.	16	TRBV5-4	CASSWGLGDKNTEAFF	TGTGCCAGCAGCTGGGGCCTGGGTGATAAGAACACTGAAGCTTTCTTT
TRBJ2-1	.	TRBD2	16	TRBV14	CASSLLSGGPYNEQFF	TGTGCCAGCAGCCTCCTTAGCGGGGGCCCCTACAATGAGCAGTTCTTC
TRBJ2-7	.	TRBD1	13	TRBV5-1	CASNSDRDYEQYF	TGCGCCAGCAACTCCGACAGGGACTACGAGCAGTACTTC
TRBJ2-7	.	TRBD2	17	TRBV27	CASSLFASSGSFHEQYF	TGTGCCAGCAGTTTATTCGCTTCTAGCGGGAGTTTCCACGAGCAGTACTTC
TRBJ1-1	.	.	13	TRBV10-2	CASTLTTNTEAFF	TGCGCCAGCACCTTGACAACGAACACTGAAGCTTTCTTT